This entry lists 2 T cell receptor beta chains sequenced from one sample in a study of blood T cell repertoires in COVID-19. Assay: immunoSEQ multiplex PCR; the TCRdb copy retains only in-frame clones and omits some. Among a few hundred thousand clones listed, 90% to 95% were seen once. The sequenced sample consisted of PBMCs or T cells enriched from blood (not recorded which). These receptors were taken from a woman aged 40 to 50 who had been exposed to COVID-19.

V gene TRBV7-9 combines with J gene TRBJ2-2, with 7 bases that match TRBD1. The CDR3 is 16 amino acids. V trimming: 5 bases; J trimming: 0 bases; junction bases outside the gene matches: 6. The germline V gene encodes CDR1 SEHNR and CDR2 FQNEAQ (reference sequence). CDR3 in amino acids: CASSPWTGSNTGELFF. CDR3 bases: TGTGCCAGCAGCCCGTGGACAGGTTCGAACACCGGGGAGCTGTTTTTT.

V and J are TRBV7-2 and TRBJ1-3; maybe TRBD1 (5 bases). V lost 5 bases and J 0 bases, leaving 11 bases between the germline ends. Germline V gene sequence: CDR1 SGHTA, CDR2 FQGNSA. This CDR3 has 15 residues. CDR3 nucleotides: TGTGCCAGCAGCACCCGGACAAGCTCTGGAAACACCATATATTTT. It yields the protein CASSTRTSSGNTIYF.